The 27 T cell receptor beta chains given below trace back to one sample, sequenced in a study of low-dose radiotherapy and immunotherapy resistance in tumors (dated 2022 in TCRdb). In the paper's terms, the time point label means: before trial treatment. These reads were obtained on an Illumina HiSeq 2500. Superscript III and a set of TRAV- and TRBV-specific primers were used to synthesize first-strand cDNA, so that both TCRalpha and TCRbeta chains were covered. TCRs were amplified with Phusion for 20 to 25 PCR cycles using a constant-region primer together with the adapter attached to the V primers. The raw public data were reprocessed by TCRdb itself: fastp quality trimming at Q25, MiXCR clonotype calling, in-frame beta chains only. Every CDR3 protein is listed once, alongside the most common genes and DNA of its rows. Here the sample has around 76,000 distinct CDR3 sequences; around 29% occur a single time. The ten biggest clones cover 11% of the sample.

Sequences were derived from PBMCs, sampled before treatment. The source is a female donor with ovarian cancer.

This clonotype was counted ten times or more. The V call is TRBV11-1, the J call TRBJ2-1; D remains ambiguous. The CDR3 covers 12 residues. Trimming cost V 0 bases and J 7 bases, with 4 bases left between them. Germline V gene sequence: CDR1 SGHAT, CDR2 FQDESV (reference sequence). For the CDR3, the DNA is TGTGCCAGCAGCTTAGCGCAAAATGAGCAGTTCTTC. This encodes CASSLAQNEQFF.

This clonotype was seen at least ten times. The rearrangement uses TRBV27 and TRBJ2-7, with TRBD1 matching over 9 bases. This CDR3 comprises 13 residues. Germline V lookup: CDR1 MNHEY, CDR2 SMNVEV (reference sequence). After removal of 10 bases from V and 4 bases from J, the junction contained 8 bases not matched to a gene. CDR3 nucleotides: TGTGCCACCCTGGGACAGGGTAGGTACGAGCAGTACTTC. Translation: CATLGQGRYEQYF.

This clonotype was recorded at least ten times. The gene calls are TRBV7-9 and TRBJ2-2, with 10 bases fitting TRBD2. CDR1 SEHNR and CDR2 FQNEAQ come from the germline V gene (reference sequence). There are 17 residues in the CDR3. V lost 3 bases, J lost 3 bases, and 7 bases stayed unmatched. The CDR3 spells CASSFVAGGLYTGELFF. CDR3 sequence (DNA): TGTGCCAGCAGCTTTGTAGCGGGAGGCCTTTACACCGGGGAGCTGTTTTTT.

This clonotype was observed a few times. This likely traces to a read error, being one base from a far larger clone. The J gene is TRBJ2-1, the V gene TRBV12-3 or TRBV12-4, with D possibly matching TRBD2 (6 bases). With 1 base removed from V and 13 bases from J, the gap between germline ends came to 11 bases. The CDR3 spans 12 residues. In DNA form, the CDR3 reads TGTGCCAGCAGTTTAGGCGGCGGGACCCAGTTCTTC. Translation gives CASSLGGGTQFF.

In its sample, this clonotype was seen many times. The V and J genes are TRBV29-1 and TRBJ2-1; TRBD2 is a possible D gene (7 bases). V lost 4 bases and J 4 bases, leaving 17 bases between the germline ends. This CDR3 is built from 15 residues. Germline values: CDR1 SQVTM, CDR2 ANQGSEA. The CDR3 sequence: CSVGRRAGAYNEQFF. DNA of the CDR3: TGCAGCGTTGGTCGGCGGGCGGGGGCTTACAATGAGCAGTTCTTC.

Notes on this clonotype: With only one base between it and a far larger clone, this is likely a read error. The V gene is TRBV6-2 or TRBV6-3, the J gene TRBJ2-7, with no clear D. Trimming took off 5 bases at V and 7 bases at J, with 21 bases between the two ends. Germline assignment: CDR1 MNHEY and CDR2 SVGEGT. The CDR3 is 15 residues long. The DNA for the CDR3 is TGTGCCAGCAGTGAAGACGGTCGAAGGGTCAATGAGCAGTACTTC. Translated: CASSEDGRRVNEQYF.

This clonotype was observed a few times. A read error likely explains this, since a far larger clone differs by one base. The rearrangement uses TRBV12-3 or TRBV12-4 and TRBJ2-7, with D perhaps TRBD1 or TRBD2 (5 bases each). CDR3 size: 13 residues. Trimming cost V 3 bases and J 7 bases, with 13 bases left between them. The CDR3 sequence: CASSLGVENEQYF. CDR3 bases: TGTGCCAGCAGTTTGGGGGTAGAGAATGAGCAGTACTTC.

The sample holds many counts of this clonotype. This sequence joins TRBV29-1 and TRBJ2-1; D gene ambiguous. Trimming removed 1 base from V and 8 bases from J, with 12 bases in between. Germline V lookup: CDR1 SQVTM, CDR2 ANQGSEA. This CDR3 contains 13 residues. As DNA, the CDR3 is TGCAGCGTTGAAGGCCAACTGATCTATGAGCAGTTCTTC. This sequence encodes CSVEGQLIYEQFF.

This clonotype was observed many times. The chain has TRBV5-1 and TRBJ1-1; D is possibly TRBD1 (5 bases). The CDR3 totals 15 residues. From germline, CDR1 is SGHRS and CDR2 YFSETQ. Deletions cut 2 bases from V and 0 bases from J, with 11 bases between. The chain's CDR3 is CASSFLGTLNTEAFF. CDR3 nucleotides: TGCGCCAGCAGCTTCCTCGGGACCTTGAACACTGAAGCTTTCTTT.

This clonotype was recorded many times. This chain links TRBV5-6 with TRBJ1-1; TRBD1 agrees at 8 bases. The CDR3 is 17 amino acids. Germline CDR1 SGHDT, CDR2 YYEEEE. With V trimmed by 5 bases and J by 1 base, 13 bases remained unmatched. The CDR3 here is CASSYYGQGGENTEAFF. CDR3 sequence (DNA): TGTGCCAGCAGTTACTATGGACAGGGAGGGGAGAACACTGAAGCTTTCTTT.

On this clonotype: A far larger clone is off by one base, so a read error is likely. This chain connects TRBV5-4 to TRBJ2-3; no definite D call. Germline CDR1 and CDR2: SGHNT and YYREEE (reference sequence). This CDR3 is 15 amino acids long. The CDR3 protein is CASSQDDRSTDTKYF. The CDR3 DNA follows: TGTGCCAGCAGCCAAGATGATCGGAGCACAGATACGAAGTATTTT.

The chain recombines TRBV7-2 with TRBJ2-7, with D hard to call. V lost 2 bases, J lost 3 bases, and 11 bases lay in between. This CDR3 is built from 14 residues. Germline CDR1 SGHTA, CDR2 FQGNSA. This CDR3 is CASSLSRFGYEQYF. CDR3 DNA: TGTGCCAGCAGCTTAAGTCGTTTTGGCTACGAGCAGTACTTC.

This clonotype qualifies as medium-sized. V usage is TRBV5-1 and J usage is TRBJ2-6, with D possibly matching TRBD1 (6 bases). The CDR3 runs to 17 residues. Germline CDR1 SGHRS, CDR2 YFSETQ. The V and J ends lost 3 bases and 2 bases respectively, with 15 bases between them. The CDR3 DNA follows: TGCGCCAGCAGCTCGTTTCAACAGGGCACTGGGGCCAACGTCCTGACTTTC. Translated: CASSSFQQGTGANVLTF.

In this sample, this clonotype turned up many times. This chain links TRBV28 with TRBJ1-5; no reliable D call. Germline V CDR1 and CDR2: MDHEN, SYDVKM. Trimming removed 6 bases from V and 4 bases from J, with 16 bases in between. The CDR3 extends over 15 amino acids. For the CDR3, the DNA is TGTGCCAGCAGCAGACCGCGCTCTTCGAATCAGCCCCAGCATTTT. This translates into CASSRPRSSNQPQHF. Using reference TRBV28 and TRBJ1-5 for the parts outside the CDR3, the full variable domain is DVKVTQSSRYLVKRTGEKVFLECVQDMDHENMFWYRQDPGLGLRLIYFSYDVKMKEKGDIPEGYSVSREKKERFSLILESASTNQTSMYLCASSRPRSSNQPQHFGDGTRLSIL.

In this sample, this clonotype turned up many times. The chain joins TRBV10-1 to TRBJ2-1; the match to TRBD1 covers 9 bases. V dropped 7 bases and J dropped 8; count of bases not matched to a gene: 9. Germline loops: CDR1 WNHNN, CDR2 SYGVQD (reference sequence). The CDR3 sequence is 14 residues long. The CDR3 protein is CASNPGQGIDEQFF. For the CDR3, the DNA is TGCGCCAGCAACCCGGGACAGGGTATCGATGAGCAGTTCTTC.

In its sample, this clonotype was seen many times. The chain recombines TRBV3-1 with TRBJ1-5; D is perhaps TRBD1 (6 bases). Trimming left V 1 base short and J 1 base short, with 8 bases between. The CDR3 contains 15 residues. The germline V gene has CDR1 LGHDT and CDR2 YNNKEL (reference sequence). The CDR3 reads CASSQGTGSNQPQHF. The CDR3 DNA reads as TGTGCCAGCAGCCAAGGTACAGGGAGCAATCAGCCCCAGCATTTT. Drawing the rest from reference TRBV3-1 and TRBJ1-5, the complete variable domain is DTAVSQTPKYLVTQMGNDKSIKCEQNLGHDTMYWYKQDSKKFLKIMFSYNNKELIINETVPNRFSPKSPDKAHLNLHINSLELGDSAVYFCASSQGTGSNQPQHFGDGTRLSIL.

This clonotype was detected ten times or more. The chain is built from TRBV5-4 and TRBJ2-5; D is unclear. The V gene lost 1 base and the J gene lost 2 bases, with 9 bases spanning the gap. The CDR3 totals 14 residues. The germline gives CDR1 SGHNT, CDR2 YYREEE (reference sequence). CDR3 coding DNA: TGTGCCAGCAGCTTGATGGGTCCACAAGAGACCCAGTACTTC. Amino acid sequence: CASSLMGPQETQYF.

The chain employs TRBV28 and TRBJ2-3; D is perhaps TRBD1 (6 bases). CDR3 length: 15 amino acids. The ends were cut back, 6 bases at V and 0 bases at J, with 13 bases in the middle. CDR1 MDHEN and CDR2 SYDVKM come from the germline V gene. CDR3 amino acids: CASSLNRVSTDTQYF. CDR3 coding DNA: TGTGCCAGCAGCCTAAACAGGGTCAGCACAGATACGCAGTATTTT.

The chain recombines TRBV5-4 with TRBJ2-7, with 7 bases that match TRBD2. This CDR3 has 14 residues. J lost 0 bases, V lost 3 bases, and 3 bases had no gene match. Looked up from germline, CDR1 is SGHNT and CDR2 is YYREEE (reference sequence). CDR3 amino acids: CASSSGLDSYEQYF. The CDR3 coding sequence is TGTGCCAGCAGCTCCGGACTAGACTCCTACGAGCAGTACTTC.

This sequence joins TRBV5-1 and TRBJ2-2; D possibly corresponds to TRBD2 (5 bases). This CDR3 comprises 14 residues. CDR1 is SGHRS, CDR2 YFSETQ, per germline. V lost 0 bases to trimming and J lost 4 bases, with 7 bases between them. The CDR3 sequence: CASSLEEVTGELFF. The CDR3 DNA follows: TGCGCCAGCAGCTTGGAGGAGGTCACCGGGGAGCTGTTTTTT.

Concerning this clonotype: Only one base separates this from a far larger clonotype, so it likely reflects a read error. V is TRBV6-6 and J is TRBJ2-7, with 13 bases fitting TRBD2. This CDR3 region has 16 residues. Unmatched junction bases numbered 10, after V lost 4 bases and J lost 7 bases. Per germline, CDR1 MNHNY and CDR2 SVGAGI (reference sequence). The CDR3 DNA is TGTGCCAGCAGTTGGACTAGCGGGGGCCCCTACAATGAGCAGTACTTC. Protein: CASSWTSGGPYNEQYF.

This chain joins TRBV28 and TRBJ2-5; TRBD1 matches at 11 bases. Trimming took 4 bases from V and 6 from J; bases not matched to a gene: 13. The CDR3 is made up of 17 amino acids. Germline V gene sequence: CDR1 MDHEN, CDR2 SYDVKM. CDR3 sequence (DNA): TGTGCCAGCAGTTCCGGGACAGGGGGGGTGGAACGGAAGACCCAGTACTTC. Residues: CASSSGTGGVERKTQYF.

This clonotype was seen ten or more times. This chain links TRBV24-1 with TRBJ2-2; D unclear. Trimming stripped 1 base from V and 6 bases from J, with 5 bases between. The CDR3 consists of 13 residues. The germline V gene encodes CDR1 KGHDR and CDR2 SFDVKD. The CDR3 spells CATSDFGSGELFF. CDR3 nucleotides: TGTGCCACCAGTGATTTTGGCTCCGGGGAGCTGTTTTTT.

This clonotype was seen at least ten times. CDR3 DNA sequence: TGTGCCAGCAGTTACAGTAGCGGGGGCACCTACAATGAGCAGTTCTTC. It encodes CASSYSSGGTYNEQFF. The chain joins TRBV6-2 or TRBV6-3 to TRBJ2-1; TRBD2 matches at 9 bases. The J segment lost 2 bases and the V segment lost 2 bases, leaving 4 bases of the junction unmatched. The germline gives CDR1 MNHEY, CDR2 SVGEGT. The CDR3 is 16 amino acids.

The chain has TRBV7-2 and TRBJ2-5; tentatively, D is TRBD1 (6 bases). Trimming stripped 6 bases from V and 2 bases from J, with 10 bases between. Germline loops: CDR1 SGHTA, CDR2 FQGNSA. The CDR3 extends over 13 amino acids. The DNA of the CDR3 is TGTGCCAGCAGTAGACAGGCACAAGAGACCCAGTACTTC. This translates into CASSRQAQETQYF. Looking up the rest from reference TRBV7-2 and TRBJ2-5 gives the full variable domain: GAGVSQSPSNKVTEKGKDVELRCDPISGHTALYWYRQSLGQGLEFLIYFQGNSAPDKSGLPSDRFSAERTGGSVSTLTIQRTQQEDSAVYLCASSRQAQETQYFGPGTRLLVL.

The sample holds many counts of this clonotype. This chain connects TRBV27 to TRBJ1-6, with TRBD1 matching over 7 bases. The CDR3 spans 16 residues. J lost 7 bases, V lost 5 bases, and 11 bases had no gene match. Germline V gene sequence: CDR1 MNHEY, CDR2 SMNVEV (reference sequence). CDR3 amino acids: CASSPTLDRINSPLHF. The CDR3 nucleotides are TGTGCCAGCAGTCCCACCCTGGACAGGATCAATTCACCCCTCCACTTT.

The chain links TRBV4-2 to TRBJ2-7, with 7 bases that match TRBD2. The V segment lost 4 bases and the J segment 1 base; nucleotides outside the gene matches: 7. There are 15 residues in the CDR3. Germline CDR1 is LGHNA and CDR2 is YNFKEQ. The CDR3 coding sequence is TGTGCCAGCAGCCTCCTGGCTAGCGGATCCTACGAGCAGTACTTC. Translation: CASSLLASGSYEQYF.